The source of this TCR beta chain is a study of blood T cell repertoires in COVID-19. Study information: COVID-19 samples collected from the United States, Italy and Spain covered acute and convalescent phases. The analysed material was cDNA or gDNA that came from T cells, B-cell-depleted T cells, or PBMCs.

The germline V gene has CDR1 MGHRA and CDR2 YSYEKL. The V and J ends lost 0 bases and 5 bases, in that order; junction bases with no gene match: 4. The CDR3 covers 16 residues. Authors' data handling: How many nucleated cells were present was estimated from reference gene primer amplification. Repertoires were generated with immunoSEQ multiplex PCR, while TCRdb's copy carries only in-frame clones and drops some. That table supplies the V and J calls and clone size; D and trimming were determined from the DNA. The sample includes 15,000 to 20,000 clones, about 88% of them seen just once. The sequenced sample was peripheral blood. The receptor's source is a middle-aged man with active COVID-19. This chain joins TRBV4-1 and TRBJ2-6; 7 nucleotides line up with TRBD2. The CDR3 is CASSQDGRVWANVLTF. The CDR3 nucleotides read TGCGCCAGCAGCCAAGATGGGAGGGTATGGGCCAACGTCCTGACTTTC.